These T cell receptor beta chains were read from a single sample in a study of T cells in Graves' hyperthyroidism and ophthalmopathy. TCRdb re-analysed the multiplex PCR reads in MiXCR, keeping a single row per CDR3 protein. The repertoire holds roughly 500,000 distinct CDR3 sequences, with over 35% as singletons. Sequencing input: peripheral blood or thyroid tissue (not recorded which). The receptors derive from an adult woman with Graves' disease, either hyperthyroidism or ophthalmopathy (not recorded which). CDR3s include the opening cysteine and the closing phenylalanine or tryptophan. Each record gives: clone size, J gene, D gene, V gene, CDR3 protein, CDR3 DNA. The D gene is left open where the match is weak. For some rows the clone size is stated as once, few or many, or as a class when expanded; others skip it.

clone size: many
J gene: TRBJ1-6
D gene: .
V gene: TRBV11-1
CDR3 protein: CASSLGHQQENSPLHF
CDR3 DNA: TGTGCCAGCAGCTTGGGACACCAACAGGAAAATTCACCCCTCCACTTT

clone size: .
J gene: TRBJ1-6
D gene: TRBD1
V gene: TRBV2
CDR3 protein: CASPGQDNSPLHF
CDR3 DNA: TGTGCCAGCCCGGGACAGGATAATTCACCCCTCCACTTT

clone size: many
J gene: TRBJ1-3
D gene: .
V gene: TRBV7-9
CDR3 protein: CASSLSTSGNTIYF
CDR3 DNA: TGTGCCAGCAGCTTGTCCACCTCTGGAAACACCATATATTTT

clone size: .
J gene: TRBJ2-2
D gene: TRBD1
V gene: TRBV15
CDR3 protein: CATSTETGPNTGELFF
CDR3 DNA: TGTGCCACCAGCACCGAGACAGGGCCTAACACCGGGGAGCTGTTTTTT

clone size: .
J gene: TRBJ2-5
D gene: TRBD1
V gene: TRBV5-6
CDR3 protein: CASSLALTGLQETQYF
CDR3 DNA: TGTGCCAGCAGCTTGGCCCTGACAGGGCTCCAAGAGACCCAGTACTTC

clone size: few
J gene: TRBJ2-7
D gene: .
V gene: TRBV7-6
CDR3 protein: CASSAGRSSGEQYF
CDR3 DNA: TGTGCCAGCAGCGCGGGACGTAGTAGCGGCGAGCAGTACTTC

clone size: many
J gene: TRBJ2-5
D gene: TRBD1
V gene: TRBV5-1
CDR3 protein: CASSTIDREETQYF
CDR3 DNA: TGCGCCAGCAGCACAATAGACAGGGAGGAGACCCAGTACTTC

clone size: .
J gene: TRBJ1-6
D gene: TRBD1
V gene: TRBV6-5
CDR3 protein: CASTPGQASTGPLHF
CDR3 DNA: TGTGCCAGCACCCCCGGACAGGCCTCAACGGGACCCCTCCACTTT

clone size: few
J gene: TRBJ1-5
D gene: .
V gene: TRBV10-3
CDR3 protein: CASSYPTGGHSNQPQHF
CDR3 DNA: TGTGCCAGCAGTTACCCTACCGGGGGACATAGCAATCAGCCCCAGCATTTT

clone size: many
J gene: TRBJ1-2
D gene: .
V gene: TRBV6-5
CDR3 protein: CASRQQGSYGYTF
CDR3 DNA: TGTGCCAGCAGACAACAGGGATCCTATGGCTACACCTTC

clone size: .
J gene: TRBJ2-7
D gene: TRBD1
V gene: TRBV19
CDR3 protein: CASSGTGYIYEQYF
CDR3 DNA: TGTGCCAGTAGTGGGACAGGGTACATCTACGAGCAGTACTTC

clone size: .
J gene: TRBJ1-1
D gene: .
V gene: TRBV7-2
CDR3 protein: CASSLLTVTVEAFF
CDR3 DNA: TGTGCCAGCAGCTTATTAACGGTGACAGTTGAAGCTTTCTTT

clone size: .
J gene: TRBJ2-5
D gene: TRBD2
V gene: TRBV5-4
CDR3 protein: CASSPSGVVQETQYF
CDR3 DNA: TGTGCCAGCAGCCCTAGCGGAGTAGTACAAGAGACCCAGTACTTC

clone size: .
J gene: TRBJ2-5
D gene: TRBD1
V gene: TRBV29-1
CDR3 protein: CSVSTGSGTQYF
CDR3 DNA: TGCAGCGTTTCGACAGGGTCGGGGACCCAGTACTTC

clone size: few
J gene: TRBJ2-2
D gene: .
V gene: TRBV7-2
CDR3 protein: CASSATVTGELFF
CDR3 DNA: TGTGCCAGCAGCGCCACCGTCACCGGGGAGCTGTTTTTT

clone size: .
J gene: TRBJ2-5
D gene: TRBD1
V gene: TRBV6-5
CDR3 protein: CASSYSRDRGVQETQYF
CDR3 DNA: TGTGCCAGCAGTTACTCGAGGGACAGGGGGGTTCAAGAGACCCAGTACTTC

clone size: once
J gene: TRBJ1-2
D gene: .
V gene: TRBV15
CDR3 protein: CATSSHGYGYTF
CDR3 DNA: TGTGCCACCAGCAGTCATGGCTATGGCTACACCTTC

clone size: many
J gene: TRBJ1-5
D gene: TRBD1
V gene: TRBV2
CDR3 protein: CASRLGQGGKGNQPQHF
CDR3 DNA: TGTGCCAGCAGACTTGGACAGGGGGGCAAGGGGAATCAGCCCCAGCATTTT

clone size: .
J gene: TRBJ1-5
D gene: .
V gene: TRBV7-2
CDR3 protein: CASGVYSNQPQHF
CDR3 DNA: TGTGCCAGCGGGGTTTATAGCAATCAGCCCCAGCATTTT

clone size: .
J gene: TRBJ1-1
D gene: TRBD1
V gene: TRBV7-3
CDR3 protein: CASSQTGDRDTEAFF
CDR3 DNA: TGTGCCAGCAGTCAGACAGGGGACAGGGACACTGAAGCTTTCTTT

clone size: .
J gene: TRBJ2-7
D gene: .
V gene: TRBV5-6
CDR3 protein: CASSLATGAKTYEQYF
CDR3 DNA: TGTGCCAGCAGCTTGGCAACCGGGGCTAAGACCTACGAGCAGTACTTC

clone size: many
J gene: TRBJ1-6
D gene: .
V gene: TRBV3-1
CDR3 protein: CASSQVRGAPLHF
CDR3 DNA: TGTGCCAGCAGCCAAGTGAGGGGAGCACCCCTCCACTTT

clone size: .
J gene: TRBJ1-5
D gene: .
V gene: TRBV12-3/TRBV12-4
CDR3 protein: CASSLQHF
CDR3 DNA: TGTGCCAGCAGTCTTCAGCATTTT

clone size: .
J gene: TRBJ1-6
D gene: TRBD1
V gene: TRBV15
CDR3 protein: CATSPKQGDNSPLHF
CDR3 DNA: TGTGCCACCAGCCCTAAACAGGGGGATAATTCACCCCTCCACTTT

clone size: few
J gene: TRBJ1-1
D gene: .
V gene: TRBV15
CDR3 protein: CATSREPPRTEAFF
CDR3 DNA: TGTGCCACCAGCAGAGAGCCGCCCCGCACTGAAGCTTTCTTT

clone size: .
J gene: TRBJ1-5
D gene: TRBD1
V gene: TRBV6-1
CDR3 protein: CASSLTGRSDQPQHF
CDR3 DNA: TGTGCCAGCAGCCTGACAGGGCGGTCGGATCAGCCCCAGCATTTT

clone size: many
J gene: TRBJ1-2
D gene: .
V gene: TRBV12-3/TRBV12-4
CDR3 protein: CASSPSQGTYGYTF
CDR3 DNA: TGTGCCAGCAGCCCCTCCCAGGGGACCTATGGCTACACCTTC

clone size: .
J gene: TRBJ1-5
D gene: TRBD1
V gene: TRBV20-1
CDR3 protein: CSASTGDAVSVNQPQHF
CDR3 DNA: TGCAGTGCTTCTACAGGGGATGCAGTAAGTGTCAATCAGCCCCAGCATTTT

clone size: .
J gene: TRBJ1-6
D gene: .
V gene: TRBV10-3
CDR3 protein: CAISDPRVNSPLHF
CDR3 DNA: TGTGCCATCAGTGATCCCAGGGTAAATTCACCCCTCCACTTT

clone size: .
J gene: TRBJ2-5
D gene: .
V gene: TRBV12-3/TRBV12-4
CDR3 protein: CASSPGRMETQYF
CDR3 DNA: TGTGCCAGCAGCCCTGGGCGTATGGAGACCCAGTACTTC

clone size: many
J gene: TRBJ2-7
D gene: TRBD1
V gene: TRBV20-1
CDR3 protein: CSATQGAPDEQYF
CDR3 DNA: TGCAGTGCTACTCAGGGGGCCCCTGACGAGCAGTACTTC

clone size: few
J gene: TRBJ2-7
D gene: TRBD2
V gene: TRBV20-1
CDR3 protein: CSARGTSDYEQYF
CDR3 DNA: TGCAGTGCTAGGGGGACTAGTGATTACGAGCAGTACTTC

clone size: many
J gene: TRBJ1-6
D gene: .
V gene: TRBV15
CDR3 protein: CATRSSYNSPLHF
CDR3 DNA: TGTGCCACCCGTAGCTCCTATAATTCACCCCTCCACTTT

clone size: few
J gene: TRBJ2-5
D gene: .
V gene: TRBV20-1
CDR3 protein: CSAARAARETQYF
CDR3 DNA: TGCAGTGCTGCCCGGGCAGCGCGGGAGACCCAGTACTTC

clone size: few
J gene: TRBJ2-5
D gene: TRBD2
V gene: TRBV29-1
CDR3 protein: CSGSGGAKETQYF
CDR3 DNA: TGCAGCGGTAGCGGGGGGGCGAAAGAGACCCAGTACTTC

clone size: many
J gene: TRBJ1-5
D gene: .
V gene: TRBV20-1
CDR3 protein: CSARRVNQPQHF
CDR3 DNA: TGCAGTGCTAGACGGGTCAATCAGCCCCAGCATTTT

clone size: once
J gene: TRBJ1-1
D gene: TRBD1
V gene: TRBV20-1
CDR3 protein: CSARDGRGPTEAFF
CDR3 DNA: TGCAGTGCTAGAGATGGGAGGGGGCCCACTGAAGCTTTCTTT

clone size: .
J gene: TRBJ2-2
D gene: .
V gene: TRBV11-3
CDR3 protein: CASSFGLSGELFF
CDR3 DNA: TGTGCCAGCAGCTTCGGACTGTCGGGGGAGCTGTTTTTT

clone size: .
J gene: TRBJ1-5
D gene: .
V gene: TRBV19
CDR3 protein: CASSALGGNQPQHF
CDR3 DNA: TGTGCCAGTAGTGCCCTCGGGGGAAATCAGCCCCAGCATTTT

clone size: .
J gene: TRBJ1-3
D gene: .
V gene: TRBV6-2/TRBV6-3
CDR3 protein: CASIEGGPGNTIYF
CDR3 DNA: TGTGCCAGCATCGAGGGGGGCCCTGGAAACACCATATATTTT

clone size: .
J gene: TRBJ1-2
D gene: .
V gene: TRBV30
CDR3 protein: CAWAPPTGGYTF
CDR3 DNA: TGTGCCTGGGCCCCCCCGACCGGTGGCTACACCTTC